The 12 T cell receptor beta chains below all came from one sample that was sequenced in a study of blood T cell repertoires in COVID-19. Repertoires were generated with immunoSEQ multiplex PCR, while TCRdb's copy carries only in-frame clones and drops some. This table holds about 130,000 clones, roughly 83% found once. Sequenced: peripheral blood. Receptors were obtained from a human donor in a cohort sampled during active COVID-19.

The chain carries TRBV7-6 and TRBJ2-3, with 8 bases lining up with TRBD2. Germline CDR1 and CDR2: SGHVS and FNYEAQ. The V gene end was trimmed by 5 bases and the J gene end by 2 bases; junction bases not matched to a gene: 6. CDR3 length: 15 residues. CDR3 region: CASSPRLANTDTQYF. In DNA form, the CDR3 reads TGTGCCAGCAGCCCCCGACTAGCGAACACAGATACGCAGTATTTT.

This chain links TRBV7-9 with TRBJ2-5; D is ambiguous. The germline V and J ends were trimmed by 5 bases and 7 bases, with 17 bases remaining between them. CDR1 SEHNR and CDR2 FQNEAQ come from the germline V gene (reference sequence). This CDR3 has 14 residues. CDR3: CASSPDLNRGTQYF. Here the CDR3 DNA reads TGTGCCAGCAGCCCCGACTTGAATCGAGGGACCCAGTACTTC.

In its sample, this clone was seen a few times. V and J are TRBV10-1 and TRBJ2-7, with unresolved D. The CDR3 is 14 residues long. Germline CDR1 reads WNHNN; CDR2 reads SYGVQD (reference sequence). The ends were cut back, 3 bases at V and 2 bases at J, with 11 bases in the middle. CDR3: CASSDLVAPYEQYF. The CDR3 nucleotides are TGCGCCAGCAGTGACCTAGTTGCCCCCTACGAGCAGTACTTC.

This chain joins TRBV5-1 and TRBJ1-1; 7 positions agree with TRBD1. The germline V gene has CDR1 SGHRS and CDR2 YFSETQ. V shed 4 bases and J 5 bases; nucleotides not matched to a gene: 14. The CDR3 is made up of 16 amino acids. This CDR3 reads CASSQGKGAKNTEAFF. The CDR3 nucleotides are TGCGCCAGCAGCCAGGGAAAGGGGGCTAAGAATACTGAAGCTTTCTTT. Looking up the rest from reference TRBV5-1 and TRBJ1-1 gives the full variable domain: KAGVTQTPRYLIKTRGQQVTLSCSPISGHRSVSWYQQTPGQGLQFLFEYFSETQRNKGNFPGRFSGRQFSNSRSEMNVSTLELGDSALYLCASSQGKGAKNTEAFFGQGTRLTVV.

V is TRBV19 and J is TRBJ2-7; TRBD1 might be the D (5 bases). CDR1 is LNHDA, CDR2 SQIVND, per germline (reference sequence). The CDR3 has 15 residues. Trimming took 5 bases from V and 5 from J, leaving 19 bases between them. CDR3 sequence reads: CASSPTHFQGHEQYF. The CDR3 region has the DNA TGTGCCAGTAGTCCCACCCACTTCCAGGGCCACGAGCAGTACTTC.

This chain connects TRBV27 to TRBJ1-1; D is undetermined. Trimming pared 4 bases from V and 0 bases from J, leaving 6 bases between. Per the germline V gene, CDR1 is MNHEY and CDR2 is SMNVEV (reference sequence). The CDR3 is made up of 13 amino acids. The DNA for the CDR3 is TGTGCCAGCAGTTATGGAGTGAACACTGAAGCTTTCTTT. As protein: CASSYGVNTEAFF.

The CDR3 sequence: CASSPRAGFTEAFF. The CDR3 DNA follows: TGTGCCAGCTCACCAAGGGCAGGGTTCACTGAAGCTTTCTTT. This chain joins TRBV18 and TRBJ1-1; the D gene is possibly TRBD1 (5 bases). Trimming removed 2 bases from V and 4 bases from J, with 11 bases in between. The CDR3 covers 14 residues. Germline V CDR1 and CDR2: KGHSH, LQKENI.

The chain combines TRBV10-2 with TRBJ2-7; 7 bases are shared with TRBD1. After removal of 7 bases from V and 7 bases from J, the junction contained 10 bases not matched to a gene. The germline gives CDR1 WSHSY, CDR2 SAAADI. The CDR3 runs 13 residues. The CDR3, as DNA: TGCGCCAGCAAACAGGGGCGGATCTATGAGCAGTACTTC. Its protein product is CASKQGRIYEQYF.

This clone was counted once. The chain has TRBV5-1 and TRBJ2-3; no clear D. V lost 4 bases and J 4 bases, leaving 10 bases between the germline ends. CDR3 length: 13 amino acids. In germline, CDR1 is SGHRS, CDR2 YFSETQ. CDR3 amino acids: CASSRLRSDTQYF. The CDR3 nucleotides read TGCGCCAGCAGCCGACTGAGATCAGATACGCAGTATTTT.

The chain has TRBV10-1 and TRBJ1-2; 9 nucleotides match TRBD1. CDR1 and CDR2 (germline): WNHNN, SYGVQD (reference sequence). Trimming at V came to 4 bases and at J to 6 bases, leaving 6 bases not matched to a gene. The CDR3 spans 14 residues. The CDR3 DNA sequence: TGCGCCAGCAGTGGGGGGACAGGGAGTGATGGCTACACCTTC. Translated, it gives CASSGGTGSDGYTF.

The chain combines TRBV29-1 with TRBJ2-7, with 7 nucleotides matching TRBD1. CDR1 is SQVTM, CDR2 ANQGSEA, per germline. The CDR3 sequence is 14 residues long. Trimming took 4 bases from V and 1 from J; bases not matched to a gene: 7. The CDR3 loop reads CSVAPLTGSYEQYF. The CDR3 DNA reads as TGCAGCGTTGCCCCCCTGACAGGGTCCTACGAGCAGTACTTC.

This clone was detected once. The J gene is TRBJ2-7, the V gene TRBV18, with a weak D call TRBD1 (6 bases). V dropped 8 bases and J dropped 0 bases, with 11 bases sitting between them. CDR1 KGHSH and CDR2 LQKENI come from the germline V gene. The CDR3 runs to 13 residues. The CDR3 DNA sequence: TGTGCCAGCCGAAAGGACAGCTCCTACGAGCAGTACTTC. Amino acids: CASRKDSSYEQYF.